The rows below give T cell receptor beta chains drawn from one sample of a study of blood T cell repertoires in COVID-19. Sequenced by immunoSEQ multiplex PCR; TCRdb stores in-frame clones only, minus some. Among 180,000 or so clones listed, 89% were seen once. Sample: PBMCs or T cells enriched from blood (not recorded which). These receptors came from a woman aged 40 to 49 with acute COVID-19. The CDR3 runs from the conserved cysteine through the conserved F or W. A D gene is named only where the DNA matches it firmly. Clone size is shown for a subset of rows, as once, few, many or a class of expanded clone.

TRBJ1-4 | NA | NA | TRBV2 | CASITGLNEKLFF | TGTGCCAGCATTACAGGTCTGAATGAAAAACTGTTTTTT
TRBJ2-1 | NA | few | TRBV3-1/TRBV3-2 | CASSQDSDNEQFF | TGTGCCAGCAGCCAAGATTCCGACAATGAGCAGTTCTTC
TRBJ2-1 | TRBD2 | NA | TRBV27 | CASSFPTSGNNEQFF | TGTGCCAGCAGTTTCCCGACTAGCGGTAACAATGAGCAGTTCTTC
TRBJ1-2 | NA | NA | TRBV2 | CASRDDRPYNYGYTF | TGTGCCAGCAGGGACGACAGGCCATATAACTATGGCTACACCTTC
TRBJ1-4 | NA | NA | TRBV2 | CASSETQATNEKLFF | TGTGCCAGCAGTGAGACGCAGGCAACTAATGAAAAACTGTTTTTT
TRBJ2-2 | NA | NA | TRBV7-2 | CASSLALRQSSNTGELFF | TGTGCCAGCAGCTTAGCGCTAAGACAGAGTTCGAACACCGGGGAGCTGTTTTTT
TRBJ2-2 | TRBD1 | once | TRBV11-1 | CASSPWTGVAGELFF | TGTGCCAGCAGCCCCTGGACAGGGGTGGCCGGGGAGCTGTTTTTT
TRBJ2-7 | NA | NA | TRBV15 | CATRQDVVHEQYF | TGTGCCACCAGACAGGACGTGGTCCACGAGCAGTACTTC
TRBJ2-1 | TRBD2 | NA | TRBV6-4 | CASSDSIGLAGRGVNEQFF | TGTGCCAGCAGTGACTCGATAGGACTAGCGGGACGAGGGGTCAATGAGCAGTTCTTC
TRBJ2-1 | TRBD1 | NA | TRBV5-1 | CASSLVSKGAGGRDEQFF | TGCGCCAGCAGCTTGGTCTCGAAGGGGGCAGGGGGAAGGGATGAGCAGTTCTTC
TRBJ1-2 | NA | NA | TRBV24-1 | CATSSPDRFGNYGYTF | TGTGCCACCAGTTCCCCCGACAGGTTCGGAAACTATGGCTACACCTTC
TRBJ1-5 | TRBD1 | NA | TRBV10-3 | CAISSTGDENQPQHF | TGTGCCATCAGCAGCACAGGGGATGAGAATCAGCCCCAGCATTTT
TRBJ2-6 | NA | NA | TRBV5-1 | CASSLAPFSSGANVLTF | TGCGCCAGCAGCTTGGCACCGTTTAGCTCTGGGGCCAACGTCCTGACTTTC
TRBJ1-3 | TRBD1 | NA | TRBV6-2/TRBV6-3 | CASSRQGTGNTIYF | TGTGCCAGCAGTAGACAGGGGACTGGAAACACCATATATTTT
TRBJ2-1 | TRBD2 | NA | TRBV5-8 | CASSHWTSGLYNEQFF | TGTGCCAGCAGCCATTGGACTAGCGGGCTCTACAATGAGCAGTTCTTC